Presented here are 15 T cell receptor beta chains from one specimen sequenced in a study of blood T cell repertoires in COVID-19. The assay was immunoSEQ multiplex PCR, and TCRdb's table has in-frame clones only and misses some. The sample carries approximately 64,000 clones, around 89% recorded once. Material: PBMCs or T cells enriched from blood (not recorded which). Receptors originate from a woman aged 40 to 50 who had recovered from COVID-19.

This rearrangement joins TRBV7-6 to TRBJ1-2; a possible D gene is TRBD1 (6 bases). This CDR3 contains 13 residues. Germline V lookup: CDR1 SGHVS, CDR2 FNYEAQ. V was shortened by 5 bases and J by 3 bases, with 10 bases between the two germline ends. This CDR3 is CASSHEGDYGYTF. The DNA for the CDR3 is TGTGCCAGCAGCCATGAGGGGGACTATGGCTACACCTTC.

The count of this clone is one. This chain joins TRBV5-4 and TRBJ1-2, with a possible D match to TRBD1 (5 bases). From germline, CDR1 is SGHNT and CDR2 YYREEE (reference sequence). The CDR3 runs to 15 residues. The ends were cut back, 4 bases at V and 6 bases at J, with 19 bases in the middle. This CDR3 is CASSLDYRLTDGYTF. The CDR3 nucleotides read TGTGCCAGCAGCCTCGATTACCGACTGACAGATGGCTACACCTTC.

The V and J genes are TRBV10-2 and TRBJ1-5; 10 bases align to TRBD1. Germline V gene lookup returns CDR1 WSHSY and CDR2 SAAADI. Trimming at V came to 4 bases and at J to 0 bases, leaving 9 bases not matched to a gene. This CDR3 comprises 18 residues. CDR3 protein: CASSVIGTGDYSNQPQHF. The CDR3 coding sequence is TGCGCCAGCAGTGTCATTGGGACAGGGGACTATAGCAATCAGCCCCAGCATTTT.

The chain joins TRBV5-5 to TRBJ2-5, with a tentative D call TRBD1 (6 bases). The CDR3 extends over 16 amino acids. Germline assignment: CDR1 SGHKS and CDR2 YYEKEE (reference sequence). The germline V and J ends were trimmed by 0 bases and 4 bases, with 16 bases remaining between them. The CDR3 nucleotides read TGTGCCAGCAGCTTGGAATTGTGGGGGCAGGGAGAGACCCAGTACTTC. As protein: CASSLELWGQGETQYF. Together with reference TRBV5-5 and TRBJ2-5, the CDR3 gives the full variable domain: DAGVTQSPTHLIKTRGQQVTLRCSPISGHKSVSWYQQVLGQGPQFIFQYYEKEERGRGNFPDRFSARQFPNYSSELNVNALLLGDSALYLCASSLELWGQGETQYFGPGTRLLVL.

The chain uses TRBV7-2 and TRBJ2-1, with 12 bases that match TRBD2. Unmatched junction bases numbered 8, after V lost 5 bases and J lost 9 bases. CDR3 length: 15 amino acids. Per the germline V gene, CDR1 is SGHTA and CDR2 is FQGNSA. CDR3 nucleotides: TGTGCCAGCAGCCAAGCTAGCGGGGGGGCCGGTGAGCAGTTCTTC. Translated: CASSQASGGAGEQFF.

About this clone itself: One end of the junction is discordant with germline, which a read error may explain. The J gene is TRBJ1-1, the V gene TRBV9, with 9 bases lining up with TRBD1. The length of the CDR3 is 13 residues. The germline V gene encodes CDR1 SGDLS and CDR2 YYNGEE. The CDR3 loop reads CASSVDRGVEIYF. CDR3 DNA sequence: TGTGCCAGCAGTGTTGACAGGGGGGTTGAAATCTACTTT.

The DNA of the CDR3 is TGTGCCAGCAGTCCGGGACAGGGGGCTAAGCAGTTCTTC. Protein product: CASSPGQGAKQFF. The chain couples TRBV12-3 or TRBV12-4 to TRBJ2-1, with 12 bases fitting TRBD1. The CDR3 is 13 amino acids. Trimming cost V 5 bases and J 11 bases; bases outside gene matches: 4.

The V call is TRBV19, the J call TRBJ1-1; TRBD1 matches 9 bases. The trim removed 7 bases at V and 2 bases at J, leaving 8 bases unmatched. The CDR3 has 15 amino acids. Germline CDR1 reads LNHDA; CDR2 reads SQIVND (reference sequence). CDR3 nucleotide sequence: TGTGCCAGTAAGGACGGGACAGGGTATAACACTGAAGCTTTCTTT. This encodes CASKDGTGYNTEAFF.

V and J are TRBV5-1 and TRBJ2-7; 8 bases are a match to TRBD1. The germline gives CDR1 SGHRS, CDR2 YFSETQ. The V and J ends lost 6 bases and 3 bases, in that order; junction bases with no gene match: 14. The CDR3 totals 16 residues. The chain's CDR3 is CASTLGSGTGIYEQYF. The CDR3 nucleotides read TGCGCCAGCACTCTGGGCTCCGGGACAGGTATCTACGAGCAGTACTTC.

This clone turned up a few times. The CDR3 DNA reads TGTGCCAGCAGCTGGGACAGAGAGGTAGATGGCTACACCTTC. Amino acid sequence: CASSWDREVDGYTF. This chain connects TRBV5-4 to TRBJ1-2; 7 bases are shared with TRBD1. The CDR3 is 14 amino acids. Germline V CDR1 and CDR2: SGHNT, YYREEE (reference sequence). Trimming took 3 bases from V and 6 from J; bases not matched to a gene: 8.

The chain combines TRBV12-3 or TRBV12-4 with TRBJ2-1; D is perhaps TRBD2 (5 bases). V was shortened by 3 bases and J by 9 bases, with 6 bases between the two germline ends. The CDR3 runs to 11 residues. The CDR3 coding sequence is TGTGCCAGCAGTTTGGGAGCTGAGCAGTTCTTC. This translates into CASSLGAEQFF.

This clone has just a few counts. The chain joins TRBV7-9 to TRBJ1-1, with a weak D call TRBD1 (5 bases). The CDR3 consists of 16 residues. V gave up 6 bases and J gave up 4 bases, with 21 bases separating them. Germline loops: CDR1 SEHNR, CDR2 FQNEAQ (reference sequence). The chain's CDR3 is CASRILAGSTGTEAFF. The CDR3 nucleotides read TGTGCCAGCAGGATTTTGGCAGGGTCGACGGGCACTGAAGCTTTCTTT.

The genes are TRBV5-4 and TRBJ2-5; D may be TRBD2 (6 bases). V was shortened by 0 bases and J by 5 bases, with 14 bases between the two germline ends. The CDR3 totals 15 residues. Germline lookup yields CDR1 SGHNT and CDR2 YYREEE (reference sequence). The CDR3 sequence: CASSLAGLAMETQYF. CDR3 DNA sequence: TGTGCCAGCAGCTTGGCTGGGCTAGCGATGGAGACCCAGTACTTC.

This clone occurred once. The CDR3 loop reads CASSPLAGANTGELFF. The CDR3 bases are TGTGCCAGCAGCCCCCTAGCGGGGGCCAACACCGGGGAGCTGTTTTTT. The V gene is TRBV7-3, the J gene TRBJ2-2, with TRBD2 matching over 10 bases. The germline CDR1 and CDR2 sequences are SGHTA and FQGTGA. The CDR3 consists of 16 residues. Trimming at V came to 5 bases and at J to 2 bases, leaving 5 bases not matched to a gene.

The chain employs TRBV5-1 and TRBJ2-7, with TRBD1 identical over 9 bases. This CDR3 region has 14 residues. Germline V gene data show CDR1 as SGHRS and CDR2 as YFSETQ. V shed 9 bases, J shed 5 bases, and the junction held 12 bases outside the gene matches. CDR3 in amino acids: CANALQGAVDEQYF. CDR3 bases: TGCGCCAACGCACTACAGGGGGCGGTCGACGAGCAGTACTTC.